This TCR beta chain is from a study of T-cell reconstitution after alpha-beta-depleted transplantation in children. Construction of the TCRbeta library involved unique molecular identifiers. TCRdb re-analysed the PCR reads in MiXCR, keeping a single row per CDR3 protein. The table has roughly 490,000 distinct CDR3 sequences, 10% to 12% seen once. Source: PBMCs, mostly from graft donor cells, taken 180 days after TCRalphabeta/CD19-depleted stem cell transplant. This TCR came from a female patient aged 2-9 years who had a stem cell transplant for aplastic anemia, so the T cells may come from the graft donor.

CDR3 sequence: CASSRLAGGYEQYV. The DNA of the CDR3 is TGTGCCAGCAGTCGACTAGCGGGAGGTTACGAGCAGTACGTC. The gene calls are TRBV6-2 or TRBV6-3 and TRBJ2-7; 13 bases map to TRBD2. The CDR3 extends over 14 amino acids. Germline V CDR1 and CDR2: MNHEY, SVGEGT. V was clipped by 5 bases and J by 4 bases; unmatched bases: 2.